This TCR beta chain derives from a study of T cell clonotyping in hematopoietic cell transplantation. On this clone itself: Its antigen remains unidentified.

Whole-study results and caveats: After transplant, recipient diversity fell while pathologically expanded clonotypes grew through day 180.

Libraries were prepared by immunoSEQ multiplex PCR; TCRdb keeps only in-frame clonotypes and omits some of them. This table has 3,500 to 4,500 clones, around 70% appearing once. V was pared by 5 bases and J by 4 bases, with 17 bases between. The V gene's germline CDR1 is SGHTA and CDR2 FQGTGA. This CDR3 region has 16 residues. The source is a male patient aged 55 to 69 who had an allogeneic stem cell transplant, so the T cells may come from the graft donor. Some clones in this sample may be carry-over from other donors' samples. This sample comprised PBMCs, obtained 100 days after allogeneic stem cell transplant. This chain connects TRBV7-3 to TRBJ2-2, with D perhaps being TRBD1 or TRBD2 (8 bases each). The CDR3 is CASSPGGAGGTGELFF. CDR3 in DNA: TGTGCCAGCAGCCCAGGGGGCGCGGGGGGCACCGGGGAGCTGTTTTTT.